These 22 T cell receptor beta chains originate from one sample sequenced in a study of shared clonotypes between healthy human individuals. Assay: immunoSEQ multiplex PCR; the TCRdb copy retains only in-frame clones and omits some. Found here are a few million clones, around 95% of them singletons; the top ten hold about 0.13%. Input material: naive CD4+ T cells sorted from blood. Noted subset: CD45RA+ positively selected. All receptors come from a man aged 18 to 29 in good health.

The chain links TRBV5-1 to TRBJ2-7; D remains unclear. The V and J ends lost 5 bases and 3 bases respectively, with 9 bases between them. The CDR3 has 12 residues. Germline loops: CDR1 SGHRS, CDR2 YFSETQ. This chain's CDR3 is CASSDTYYEQYF. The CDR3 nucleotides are TGCGCCAGCAGTGACACATACTACGAGCAGTACTTC.

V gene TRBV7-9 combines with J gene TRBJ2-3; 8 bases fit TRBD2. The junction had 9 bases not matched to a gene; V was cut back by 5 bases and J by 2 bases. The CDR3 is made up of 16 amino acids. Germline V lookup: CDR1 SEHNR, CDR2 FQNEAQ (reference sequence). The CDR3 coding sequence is TGTGCCAGCAGCCCCCGGGAGGGGGGGGACACAGATACGCAGTATTTT. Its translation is CASSPREGGDTDTQYF.

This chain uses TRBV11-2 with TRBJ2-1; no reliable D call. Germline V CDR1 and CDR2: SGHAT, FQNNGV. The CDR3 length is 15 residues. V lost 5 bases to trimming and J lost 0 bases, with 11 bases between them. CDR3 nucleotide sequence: TGTGCCAGCAGCCTCGACTGGGGCTCCTACAATGAGCAGTTCTTC. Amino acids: CASSLDWGSYNEQFF.

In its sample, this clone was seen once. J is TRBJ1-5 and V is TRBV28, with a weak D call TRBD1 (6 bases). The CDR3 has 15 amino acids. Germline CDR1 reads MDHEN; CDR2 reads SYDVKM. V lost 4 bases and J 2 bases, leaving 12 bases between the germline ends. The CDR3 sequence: CASSWTDARNQPQHF. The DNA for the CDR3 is TGTGCCAGCAGTTGGACAGACGCCCGCAATCAGCCCCAGCATTTT.

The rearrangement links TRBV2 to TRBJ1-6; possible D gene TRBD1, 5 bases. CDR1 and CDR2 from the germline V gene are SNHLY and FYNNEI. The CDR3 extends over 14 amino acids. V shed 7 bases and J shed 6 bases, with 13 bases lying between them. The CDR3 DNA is TGTGCCAGCACCCGAGAAGGGGCTAATTCACCCCTCCACTTT. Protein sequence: CASTREGANSPLHF.

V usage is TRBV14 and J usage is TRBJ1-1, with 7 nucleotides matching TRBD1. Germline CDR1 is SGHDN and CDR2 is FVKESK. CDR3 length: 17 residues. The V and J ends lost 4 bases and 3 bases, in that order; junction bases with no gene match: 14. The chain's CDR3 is CASSLQQGRGRDTEAFF. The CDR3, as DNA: TGTGCCAGCAGCCTACAACAGGGGCGTGGGAGGGACACTGAAGCTTTCTTT.

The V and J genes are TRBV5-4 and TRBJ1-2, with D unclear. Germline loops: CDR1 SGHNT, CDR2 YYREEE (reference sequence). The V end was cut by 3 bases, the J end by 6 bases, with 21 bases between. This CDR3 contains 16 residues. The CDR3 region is CASSSPRPPDGDGYTF. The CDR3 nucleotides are TGTGCCAGCAGCTCCCCTCGGCCACCCGATGGGGATGGCTACACCTTC.

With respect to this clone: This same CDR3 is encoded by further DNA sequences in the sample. In DNA, the CDR3 is TGTGCCAGCAGCTCCACGGGAGGGCAAGAGACCCAGTACTTC. As protein: CASSSTGGQETQYF. This chain joins TRBV7-9 and TRBJ2-5; 8 bases line up with TRBD2. Germline values: CDR1 SEHNR, CDR2 FQNEAQ (reference sequence). The CDR3 has 14 amino acids. V gave up 4 bases and J gave up 2 bases; unmatched junction bases: 3.

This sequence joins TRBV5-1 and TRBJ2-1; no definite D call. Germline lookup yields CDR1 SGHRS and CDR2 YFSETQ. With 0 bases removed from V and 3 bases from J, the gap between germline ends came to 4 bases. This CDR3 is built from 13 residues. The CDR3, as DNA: TGCGCCAGCAGCTTGGACCACTACAATGAGCAGTTCTTC. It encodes CASSLDHYNEQFF.

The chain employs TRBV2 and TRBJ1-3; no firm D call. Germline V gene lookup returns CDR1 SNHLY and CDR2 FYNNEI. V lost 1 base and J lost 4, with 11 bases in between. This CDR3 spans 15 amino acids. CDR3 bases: TGTGCCAGCAGTGAAGGCGTCTTGGGGGGAAACACCATATATTTT. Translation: CASSEGVLGGNTIYF.

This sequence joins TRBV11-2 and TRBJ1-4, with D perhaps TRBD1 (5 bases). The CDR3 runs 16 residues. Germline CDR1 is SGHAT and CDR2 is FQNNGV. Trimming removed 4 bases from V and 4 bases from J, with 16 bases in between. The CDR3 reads CASSWLRGGYNEKLFF. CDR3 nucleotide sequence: TGTGCCAGCAGCTGGCTCCGTGGGGGGTATAATGAAAAACTGTTTTTT. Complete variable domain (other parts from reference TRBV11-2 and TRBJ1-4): EAGVAQSPRYKIIEKRQSVAFWCNPISGHATLYWYQQILGQGPKLLIQFQNNGVVDDSQLPKDRFSAERLKGVDSTLKIQPAKLEDSAVYLCASSWLRGGYNEKLFFGSGTQLSVL.

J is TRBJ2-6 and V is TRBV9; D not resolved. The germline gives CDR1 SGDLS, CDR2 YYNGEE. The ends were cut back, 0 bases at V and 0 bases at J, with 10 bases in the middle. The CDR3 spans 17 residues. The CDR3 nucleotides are TGTGCCAGCAGCGTAGGTAGACGGCCCTCTGGGGCCAACGTCCTGACTTTC. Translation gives CASSVGRRPSGANVLTF.

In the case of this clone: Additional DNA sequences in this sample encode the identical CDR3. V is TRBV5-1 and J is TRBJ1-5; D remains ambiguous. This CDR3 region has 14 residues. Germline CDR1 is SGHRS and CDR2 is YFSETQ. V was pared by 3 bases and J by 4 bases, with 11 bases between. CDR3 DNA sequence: TGCGCCAGCAGCTCAGGACCCTCGAATCAGCCCCAGCATTTT. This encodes CASSSGPSNQPQHF.

DNA of the CDR3: TGTGCCAGTAGTATAGATTTGGACCGAAGGGGTAACATTCAGTACTTC. Translation: CASSIDLDRRGNIQYF. The chain is built from TRBV19 and TRBJ2-4; possibly TRBD1 for D (5 bases). V was pared by 0 bases and J by 7 bases, with 16 bases between. Germline lookup yields CDR1 LNHDA and CDR2 SQIVND (reference sequence). The CDR3 has 16 residues.

The CDR3 loop reads CASSTLPGQGNSEAFF. In DNA, the CDR3 is TGTGCCAGTAGTACCCTCCCGGGACAGGGGAATTCTGAAGCTTTCTTT. V and J are TRBV19 and TRBJ1-1; 10 positions match TRBD1. Trimming cost V 4 bases and J 6 bases; bases outside gene matches: 11. This CDR3 region has 16 residues. The germline gives CDR1 LNHDA, CDR2 SQIVND (reference sequence).

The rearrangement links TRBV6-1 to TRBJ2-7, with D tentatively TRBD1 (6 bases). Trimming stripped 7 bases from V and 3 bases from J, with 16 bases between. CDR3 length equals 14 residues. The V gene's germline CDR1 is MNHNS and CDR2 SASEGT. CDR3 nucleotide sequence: TGTGCCAGCATCCCCAGGGGCGGACGCTACGAGCAGTACTTC. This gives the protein CASIPRGGRYEQYF.

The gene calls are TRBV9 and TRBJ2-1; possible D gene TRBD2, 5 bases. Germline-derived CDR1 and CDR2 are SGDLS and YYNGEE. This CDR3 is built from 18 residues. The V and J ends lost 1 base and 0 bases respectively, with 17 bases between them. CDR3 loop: CASSVTGSGRSSYNEQFF. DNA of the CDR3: TGTGCCAGCAGCGTAACTGGAAGCGGCAGGAGCTCCTACAATGAGCAGTTCTTC.

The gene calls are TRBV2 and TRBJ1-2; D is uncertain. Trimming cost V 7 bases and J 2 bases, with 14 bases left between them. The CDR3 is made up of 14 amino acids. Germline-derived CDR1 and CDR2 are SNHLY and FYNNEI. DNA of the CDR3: TGTGCCAGCACGGACTACGGCACCAACTATGGCTACACCTTC. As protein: CASTDYGTNYGYTF.

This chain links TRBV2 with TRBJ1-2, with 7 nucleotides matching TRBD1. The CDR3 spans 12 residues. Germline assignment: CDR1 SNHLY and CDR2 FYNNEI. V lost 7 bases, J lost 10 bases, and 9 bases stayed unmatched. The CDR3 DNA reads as TGTGCCAGCATTTTCGACAGGGATCCCTACACCTTC. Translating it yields CASIFDRDPYTF.

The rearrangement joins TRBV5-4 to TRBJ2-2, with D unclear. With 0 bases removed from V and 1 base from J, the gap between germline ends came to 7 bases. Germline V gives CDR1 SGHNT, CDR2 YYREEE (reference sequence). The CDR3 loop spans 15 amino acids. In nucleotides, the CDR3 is TGTGCCAGCAGCTTGGGCGACGGGAACACCGGGGAGCTGTTTTTT. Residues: CASSLGDGNTGELFF.

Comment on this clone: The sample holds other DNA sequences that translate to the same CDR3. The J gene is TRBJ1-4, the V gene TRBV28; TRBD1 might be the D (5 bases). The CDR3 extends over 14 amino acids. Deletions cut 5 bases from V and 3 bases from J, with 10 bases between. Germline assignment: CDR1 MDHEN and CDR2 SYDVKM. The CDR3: CASSPPGANEKLFF. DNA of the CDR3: TGTGCCAGCAGTCCCCCGGGGGCTAATGAAAAACTGTTTTTT.

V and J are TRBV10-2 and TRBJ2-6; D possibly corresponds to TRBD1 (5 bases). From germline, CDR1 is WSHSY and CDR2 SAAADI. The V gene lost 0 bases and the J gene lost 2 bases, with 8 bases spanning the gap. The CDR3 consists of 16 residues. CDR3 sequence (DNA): TGCGCCAGCAGTGAGTCGGGGCCGGCTGGGGCCAACGTCCTGACTTTC. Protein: CASSESGPAGANVLTF.